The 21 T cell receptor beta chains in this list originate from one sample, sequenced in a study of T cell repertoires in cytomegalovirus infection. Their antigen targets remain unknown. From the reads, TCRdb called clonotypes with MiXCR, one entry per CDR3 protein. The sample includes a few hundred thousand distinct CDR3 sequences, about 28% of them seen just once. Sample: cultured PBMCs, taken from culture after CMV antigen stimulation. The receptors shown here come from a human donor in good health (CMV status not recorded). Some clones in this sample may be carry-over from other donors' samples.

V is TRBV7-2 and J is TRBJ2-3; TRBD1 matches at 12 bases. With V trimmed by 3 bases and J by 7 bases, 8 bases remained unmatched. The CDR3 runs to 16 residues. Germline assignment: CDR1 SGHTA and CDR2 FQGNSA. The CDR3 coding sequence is TGTGCCAGCAGCTTGGGATGGGACAGGGGGCAAAATACGCAGTATTTT. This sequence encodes CASSLGWDRGQNTQYF. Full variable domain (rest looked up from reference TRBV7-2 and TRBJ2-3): GAGVSQSPSNKVTEKGKDVELRCDPISGHTALYWYRQSLGQGLEFLIYFQGNSAPDKSGLPSDRFSAERTGGSVSTLTIQRTQQEDSAVYLCASSLGWDRGQNTQYFGPGTRLTVL.

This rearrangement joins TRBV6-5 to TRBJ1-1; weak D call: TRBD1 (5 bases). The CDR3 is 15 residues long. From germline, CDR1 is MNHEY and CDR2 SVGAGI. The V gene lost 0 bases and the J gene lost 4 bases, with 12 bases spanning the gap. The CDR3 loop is CASSYSVYQGTEAFF. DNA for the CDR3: TGTGCCAGCAGTTACTCGGTGTACCAGGGCACTGAAGCTTTCTTT.

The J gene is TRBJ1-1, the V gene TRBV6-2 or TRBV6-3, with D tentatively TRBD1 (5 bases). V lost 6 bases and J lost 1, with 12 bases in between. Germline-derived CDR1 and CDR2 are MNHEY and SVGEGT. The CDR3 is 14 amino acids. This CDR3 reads CASRPVGENTEAFF. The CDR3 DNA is TGTGCCAGCAGACCAGTGGGGGAGAACACTGAAGCTTTCTTT.

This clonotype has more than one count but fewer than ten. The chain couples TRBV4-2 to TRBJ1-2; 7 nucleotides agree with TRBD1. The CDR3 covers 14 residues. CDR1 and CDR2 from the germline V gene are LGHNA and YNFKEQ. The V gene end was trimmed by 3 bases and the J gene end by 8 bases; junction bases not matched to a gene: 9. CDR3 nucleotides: TGTGCCAGCAGCCAGGATGACAGGGCGAGGGGCTACACCTTC. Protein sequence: CASSQDDRARGYTF.

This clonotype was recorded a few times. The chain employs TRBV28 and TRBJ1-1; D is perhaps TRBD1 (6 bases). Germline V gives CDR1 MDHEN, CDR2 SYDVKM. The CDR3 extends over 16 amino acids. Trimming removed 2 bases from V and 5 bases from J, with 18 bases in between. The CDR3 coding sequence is TGTGCCAGCAGTTTAAGCCCTGGGGGGGGCTCGACTGAAGCTTTCTTT. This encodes CASSLSPGGGSTEAFF.

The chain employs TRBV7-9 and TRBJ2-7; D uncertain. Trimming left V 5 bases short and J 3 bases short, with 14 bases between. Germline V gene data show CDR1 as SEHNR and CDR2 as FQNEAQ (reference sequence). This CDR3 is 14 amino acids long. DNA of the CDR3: TGTGCCAGCAGCAGAGTATCGGACGGCTACGAGCAGTACTTC. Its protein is CASSRVSDGYEQYF.

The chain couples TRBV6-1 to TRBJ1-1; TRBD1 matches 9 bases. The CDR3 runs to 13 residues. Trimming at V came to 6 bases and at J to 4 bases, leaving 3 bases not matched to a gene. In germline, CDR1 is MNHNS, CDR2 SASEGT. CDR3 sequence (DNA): TGTGCCAGCAGCTACAGGGGGCTCACTGAAGCTTTCTTT. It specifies CASSYRGLTEAFF.

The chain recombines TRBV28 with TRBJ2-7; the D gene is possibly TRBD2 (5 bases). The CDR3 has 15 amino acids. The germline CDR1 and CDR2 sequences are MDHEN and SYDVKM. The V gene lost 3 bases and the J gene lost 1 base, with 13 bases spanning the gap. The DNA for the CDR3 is TGTGCCAGCAGTTTCCTAGCCAAAGCTTCCTACGAGCAGTACTTC. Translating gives CASSFLAKASYEQYF. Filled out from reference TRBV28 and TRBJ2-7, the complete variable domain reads DVKVTQSSRYLVKRTGEKVFLECVQDMDHENMFWYRQDPGLGLRLIYFSYDVKMKEKGDIPEGYSVSREKKERFSLILESASTNQTSMYLCASSFLAKASYEQYFGPGTRLTVT.

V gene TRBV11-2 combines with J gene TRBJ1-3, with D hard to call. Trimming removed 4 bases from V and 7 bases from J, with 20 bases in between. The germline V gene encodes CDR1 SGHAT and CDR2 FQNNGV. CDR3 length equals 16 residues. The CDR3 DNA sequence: TGTGCCAGCAGCTCCGGACGGGGAGGGCTTGAGAACACCATATATTTT. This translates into CASSSGRGGLENTIYF.

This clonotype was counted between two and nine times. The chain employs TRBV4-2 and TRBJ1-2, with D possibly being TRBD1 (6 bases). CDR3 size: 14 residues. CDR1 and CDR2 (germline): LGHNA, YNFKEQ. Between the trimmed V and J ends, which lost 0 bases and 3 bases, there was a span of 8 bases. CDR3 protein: CASSQDNRDYGYTF. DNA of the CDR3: TGTGCCAGCAGCCAAGATAACAGGGACTATGGCTACACCTTC.

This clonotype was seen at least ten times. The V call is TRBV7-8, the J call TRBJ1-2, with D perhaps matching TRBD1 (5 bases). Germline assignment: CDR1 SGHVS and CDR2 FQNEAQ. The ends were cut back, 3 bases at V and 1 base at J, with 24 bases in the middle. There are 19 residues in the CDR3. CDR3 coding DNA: TGTGCCAGCAGCTTGCCGGTTCAGGGACGGCGAAAGCTTAACTATGGCTACACCTTC. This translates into CASSLPVQGRRKLNYGYTF. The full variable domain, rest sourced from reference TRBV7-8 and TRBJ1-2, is GAGVSQSPRYKVAKRGQDVALRCDPISGHVSLFWYQQALGQGPEFLTYFQNEAQLDKSGLPSDRFFAERPEGSVSTLKIQRTQQEDSAVYLCASSLPVQGRRKLNYGYTFGSGTRLTVV.

In nucleotides, the CDR3 is TGTGCCACTTCGGACTCGCCGAGGGCCAAAAACATTCAGTACTTC. This encodes CATSDSPRAKNIQYF. The J gene is TRBJ2-4, the V gene TRBV27; a possible D gene is TRBD2 (5 bases). Germline V lookup: CDR1 MNHEY, CDR2 SMNVEV (reference sequence). Trimming removed 10 bases at V and 1 base at J, with 17 bases between. The CDR3 contains 15 residues.

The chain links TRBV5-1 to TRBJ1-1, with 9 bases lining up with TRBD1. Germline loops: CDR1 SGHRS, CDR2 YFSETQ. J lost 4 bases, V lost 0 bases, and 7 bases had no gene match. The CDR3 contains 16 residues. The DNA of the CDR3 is TGCGCCAGCAGCTTGGATAATACAGGGGGCTTCACTGAAGCTTTCTTT. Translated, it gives CASSLDNTGGFTEAFF.

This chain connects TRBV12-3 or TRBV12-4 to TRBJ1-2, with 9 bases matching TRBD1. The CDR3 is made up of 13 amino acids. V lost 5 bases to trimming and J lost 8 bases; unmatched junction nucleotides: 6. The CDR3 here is CASSHRGRDGYTF. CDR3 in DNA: TGTGCCAGCAGTCACAGGGGGCGCGACGGCTACACCTTC.

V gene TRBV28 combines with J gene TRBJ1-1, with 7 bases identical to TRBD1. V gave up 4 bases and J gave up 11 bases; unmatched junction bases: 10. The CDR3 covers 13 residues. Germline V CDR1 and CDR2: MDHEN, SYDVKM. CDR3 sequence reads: CASSYGTARGAFF. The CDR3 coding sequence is TGTGCCAGCAGTTACGGGACTGCCAGGGGGGCTTTCTTT.

The CDR3 nucleotides read TGTGCCAGCAGTCCGACTAGTTCAGATACGCAGTATTTT. It is translated as CASSPTSSDTQYF. The chain uses TRBV28 and TRBJ2-3; D perhaps matches TRBD2 (6 bases). The germline gives CDR1 MDHEN, CDR2 SYDVKM. V was shortened by 5 bases and J by 4 bases, with 10 bases between the two germline ends. There are 13 residues in the CDR3. Using reference TRBV28 and TRBJ2-3 for the parts outside the CDR3, the full variable domain is DVKVTQSSRYLVKRTGEKVFLECVQDMDHENMFWYRQDPGLGLRLIYFSYDVKMKEKGDIPEGYSVSREKKERFSLILESASTNQTSMYLCASSPTSSDTQYFGPGTRLTVL.

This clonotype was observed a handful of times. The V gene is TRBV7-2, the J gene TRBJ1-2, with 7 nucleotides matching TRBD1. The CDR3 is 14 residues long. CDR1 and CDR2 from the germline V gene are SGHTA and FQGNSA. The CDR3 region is CASKGGGADYGYTF. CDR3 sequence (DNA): TGTGCTTCGAAGGGAGGGGGCGCCGACTATGGCTACACCTTC. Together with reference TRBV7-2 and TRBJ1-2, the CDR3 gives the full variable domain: GAGVSQSPSNKVTEKGKDVELRCDPISGHTALYWYRQSLGQGLEFLIYFQGNSAPDKSGLPSDRFSAERTGGSVSTLTIQRTQQEDSAVYLCASKGGGADYGYTFGSGTRLTVV.

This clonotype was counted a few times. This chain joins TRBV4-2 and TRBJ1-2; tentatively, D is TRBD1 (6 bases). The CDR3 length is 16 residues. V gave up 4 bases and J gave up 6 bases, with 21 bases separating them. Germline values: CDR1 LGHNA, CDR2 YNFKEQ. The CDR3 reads CASSPVPGRGSDGYTF. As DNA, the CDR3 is TGTGCCAGCAGCCCGGTACCGGGAAGGGGGAGCGATGGCTACACCTTC.

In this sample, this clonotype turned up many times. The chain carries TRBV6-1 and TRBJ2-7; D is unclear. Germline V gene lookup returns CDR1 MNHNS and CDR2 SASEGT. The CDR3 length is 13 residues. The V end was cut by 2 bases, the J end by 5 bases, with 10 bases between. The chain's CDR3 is CASSEYVFDEQYF. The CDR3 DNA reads TGTGCCAGCAGTGAATACGTTTTCGACGAGCAGTACTTC.

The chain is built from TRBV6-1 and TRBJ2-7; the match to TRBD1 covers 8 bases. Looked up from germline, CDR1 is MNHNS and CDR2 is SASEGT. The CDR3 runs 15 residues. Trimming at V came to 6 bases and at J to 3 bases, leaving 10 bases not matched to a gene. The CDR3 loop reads CASSGTAGGGYEQYF. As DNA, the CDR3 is TGTGCCAGCAGCGGAACTGCAGGGGGCGGCTACGAGCAGTACTTC.

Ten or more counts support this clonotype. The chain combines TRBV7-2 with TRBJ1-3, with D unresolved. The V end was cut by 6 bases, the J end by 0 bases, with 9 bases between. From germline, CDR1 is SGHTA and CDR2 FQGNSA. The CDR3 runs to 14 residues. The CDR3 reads CASSRGSSGNTIYF. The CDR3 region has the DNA TGTGCCAGCAGTCGAGGGAGCTCTGGAAACACCATATATTTT.